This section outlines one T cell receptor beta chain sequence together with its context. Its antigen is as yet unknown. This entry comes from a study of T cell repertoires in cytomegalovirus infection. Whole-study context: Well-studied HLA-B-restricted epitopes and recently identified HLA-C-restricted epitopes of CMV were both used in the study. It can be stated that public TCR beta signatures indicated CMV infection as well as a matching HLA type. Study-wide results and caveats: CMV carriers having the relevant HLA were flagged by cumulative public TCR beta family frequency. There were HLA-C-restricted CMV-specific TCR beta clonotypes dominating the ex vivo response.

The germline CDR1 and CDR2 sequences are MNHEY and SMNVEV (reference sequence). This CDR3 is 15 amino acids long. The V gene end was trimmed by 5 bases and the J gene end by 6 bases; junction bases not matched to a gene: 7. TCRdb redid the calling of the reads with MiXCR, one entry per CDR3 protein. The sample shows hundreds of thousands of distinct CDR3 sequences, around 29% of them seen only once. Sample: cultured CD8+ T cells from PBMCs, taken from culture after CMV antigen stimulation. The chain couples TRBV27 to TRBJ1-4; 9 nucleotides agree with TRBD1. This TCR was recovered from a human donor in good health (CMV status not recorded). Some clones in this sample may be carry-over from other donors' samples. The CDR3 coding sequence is TGTGCCAGCAGTAAATGGGGACAGGGACATGAAAAACTGTTTTTT. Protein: CASSKWGQGHEKLFF.